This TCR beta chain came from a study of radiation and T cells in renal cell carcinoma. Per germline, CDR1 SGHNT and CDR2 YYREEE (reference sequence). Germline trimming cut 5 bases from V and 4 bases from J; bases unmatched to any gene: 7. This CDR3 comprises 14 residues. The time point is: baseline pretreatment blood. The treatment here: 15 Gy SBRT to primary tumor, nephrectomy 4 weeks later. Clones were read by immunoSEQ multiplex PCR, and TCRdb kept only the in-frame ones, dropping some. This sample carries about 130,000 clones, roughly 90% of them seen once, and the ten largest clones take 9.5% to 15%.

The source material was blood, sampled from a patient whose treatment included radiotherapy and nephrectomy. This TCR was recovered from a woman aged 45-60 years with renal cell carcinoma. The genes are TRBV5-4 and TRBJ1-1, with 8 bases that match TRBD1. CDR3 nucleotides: TGTGCCAGCAGACTCAAGGACAGGGTCACTGAAGCTTTCTTT. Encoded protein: CASRLKDRVTEAFF.